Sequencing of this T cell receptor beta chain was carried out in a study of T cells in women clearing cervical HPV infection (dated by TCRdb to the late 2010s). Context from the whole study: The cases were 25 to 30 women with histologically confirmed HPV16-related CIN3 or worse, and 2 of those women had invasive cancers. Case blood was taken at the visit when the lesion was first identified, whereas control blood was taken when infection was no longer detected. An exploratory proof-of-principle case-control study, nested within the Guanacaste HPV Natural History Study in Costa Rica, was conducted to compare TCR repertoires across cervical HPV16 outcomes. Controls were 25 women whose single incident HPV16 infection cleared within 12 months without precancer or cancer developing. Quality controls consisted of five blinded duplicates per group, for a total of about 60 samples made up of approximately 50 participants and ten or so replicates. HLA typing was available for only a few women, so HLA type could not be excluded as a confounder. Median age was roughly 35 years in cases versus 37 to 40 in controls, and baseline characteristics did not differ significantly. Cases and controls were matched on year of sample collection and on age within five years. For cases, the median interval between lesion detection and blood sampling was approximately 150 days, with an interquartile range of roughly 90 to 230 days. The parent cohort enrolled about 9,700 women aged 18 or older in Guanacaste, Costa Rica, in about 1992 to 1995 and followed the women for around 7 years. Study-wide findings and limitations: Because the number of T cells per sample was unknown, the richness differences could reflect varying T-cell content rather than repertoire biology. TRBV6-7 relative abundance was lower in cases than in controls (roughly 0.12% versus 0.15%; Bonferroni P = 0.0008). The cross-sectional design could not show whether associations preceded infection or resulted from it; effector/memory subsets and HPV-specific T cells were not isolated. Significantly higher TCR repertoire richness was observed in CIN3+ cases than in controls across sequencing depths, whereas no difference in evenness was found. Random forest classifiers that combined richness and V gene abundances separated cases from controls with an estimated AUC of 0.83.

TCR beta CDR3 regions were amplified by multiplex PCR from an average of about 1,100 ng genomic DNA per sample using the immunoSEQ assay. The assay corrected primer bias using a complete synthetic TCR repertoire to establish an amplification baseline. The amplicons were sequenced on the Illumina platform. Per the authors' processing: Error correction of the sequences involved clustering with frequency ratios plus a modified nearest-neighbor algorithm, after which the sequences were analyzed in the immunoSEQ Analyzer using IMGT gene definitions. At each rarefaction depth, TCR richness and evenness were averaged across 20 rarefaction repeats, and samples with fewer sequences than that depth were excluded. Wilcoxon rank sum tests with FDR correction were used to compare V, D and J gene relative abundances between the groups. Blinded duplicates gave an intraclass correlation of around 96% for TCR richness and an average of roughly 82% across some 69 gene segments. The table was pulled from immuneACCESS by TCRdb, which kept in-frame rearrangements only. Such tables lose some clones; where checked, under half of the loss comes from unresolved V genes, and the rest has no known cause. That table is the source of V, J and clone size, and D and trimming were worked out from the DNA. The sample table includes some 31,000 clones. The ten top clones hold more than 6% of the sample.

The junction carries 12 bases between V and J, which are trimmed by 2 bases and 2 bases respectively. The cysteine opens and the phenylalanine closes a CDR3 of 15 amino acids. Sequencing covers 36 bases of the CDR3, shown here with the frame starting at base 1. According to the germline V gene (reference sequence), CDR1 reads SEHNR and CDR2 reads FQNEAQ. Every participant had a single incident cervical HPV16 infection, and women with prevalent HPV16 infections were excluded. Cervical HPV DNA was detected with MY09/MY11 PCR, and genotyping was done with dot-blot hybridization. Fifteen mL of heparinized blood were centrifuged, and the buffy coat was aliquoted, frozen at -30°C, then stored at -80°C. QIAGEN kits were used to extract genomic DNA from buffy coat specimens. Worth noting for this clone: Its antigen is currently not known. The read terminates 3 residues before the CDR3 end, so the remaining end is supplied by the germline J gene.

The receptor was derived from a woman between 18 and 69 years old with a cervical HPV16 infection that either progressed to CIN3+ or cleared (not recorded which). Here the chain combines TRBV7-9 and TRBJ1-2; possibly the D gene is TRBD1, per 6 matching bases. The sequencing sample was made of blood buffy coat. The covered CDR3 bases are TGTGCCAGCAGCTTAATTCGGGACACAAACTATGGC. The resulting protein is CASSLIRDTNYG. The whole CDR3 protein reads CASSLIRDTNYGYTF.